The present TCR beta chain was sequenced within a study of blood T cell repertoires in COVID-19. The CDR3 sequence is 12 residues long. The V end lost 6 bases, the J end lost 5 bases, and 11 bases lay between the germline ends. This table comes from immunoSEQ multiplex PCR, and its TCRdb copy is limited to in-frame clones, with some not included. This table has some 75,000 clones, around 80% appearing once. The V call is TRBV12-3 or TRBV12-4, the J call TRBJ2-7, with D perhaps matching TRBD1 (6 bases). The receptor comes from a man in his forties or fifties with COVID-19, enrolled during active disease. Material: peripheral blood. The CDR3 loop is CASSSRTDEQYF. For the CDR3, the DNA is TGTGCCAGCAGCTCCCGGACAGACGAGCAGTACTTC.